This T cell receptor beta chain was recovered during a study of control samples from healthy donors and cancer patients (dated by TCRdb to 2020 to 2021). The library was prepared using the immunoSEQ multiplex PCR assay. Sourced from immuneACCESS, this table was stored by TCRdb with only in-frame sequences that have V and J called. A share of the clones is absent; for the studies checked, an unresolved V gene accounts for under half, and the remainder has no known explanation. The sample table shows about 70,000 clones, and over 70% are seen once. Clones ranked in the top ten supply approximately 30% of the sample. The germline V gene yields SGHTA for CDR1 and FQGNSA for CDR2. Trimming takes 3 bases from V and 2 bases from J, and the germline ends sit 13 bases apart. The CDR3, from cysteine to phenylalanine, totals 15 residues. The entry retains the CDR3 DNA only, 45 bases that are in frame from base 1.

Note on this clone: Its antigen remains undetermined. The sample holds no much larger clone one base away, and base qualities are not on file.

The sequence was collected from a man in his forties or fifties in good health. The sample was blood. The chain employs TRBV7-2 and TRBJ2-5, with the D gene not clear enough to name. The DNA sequence is TGTGCCAGCAGCTTTTCAGTACGGGTACAAGAGACCCAGTACTTC. It translates as CASSFSVRVQETQYF.